The 23 T cell receptor beta chains given below trace back to one sample, sequenced in a study of cytomegalovirus exposure and HLA in healthy donors. TCRdb's copy holds only in-frame clones and misses some; the assay was immunoSEQ multiplex PCR. Altogether approximately 170,000 clones are present, under 95% being singletons, with the ten largest covering 3% to 3.5%. Sequencing used PBMCs. Receptor source: a young woman in good health and CMV-seropositive.

On this clone: The sample holds other DNA sequences that translate to the same CDR3. The V call is TRBV9, the J call TRBJ1-5; D not resolved. Germline V gives CDR1 SGDLS, CDR2 YYNGEE. This CDR3 spans 14 amino acids. V lost 3 bases, J lost 0 bases, and 7 bases lay in between. The CDR3 loop reads CASSAGYSNQPQHF. The CDR3 nucleotides read TGTGCCAGCAGCGCAGGATATAGCAATCAGCCCCAGCATTTT.

The chain is built from TRBV28 and TRBJ2-1, with D tentatively TRBD1 (6 bases). The CDR3 is 15 residues long. Germline assignment: CDR1 MDHEN and CDR2 SYDVKM. V was cut by 5 bases and J by 3 bases, with 14 bases left in between. The CDR3 reads CASSQTGSYYNEQFF. CDR3 in DNA: TGTGCCAGCAGTCAAACAGGGTCCTACTACAATGAGCAGTTCTTC.

This clone was seen a few times. The rearrangement uses TRBV18 and TRBJ2-3; D unclear. The germline CDR1 and CDR2 sequences are KGHSH and LQKENI. CDR3 length: 12 residues. V lost 4 bases and J 7 bases, leaving 9 bases between the germline ends. In nucleotides, the CDR3 is TGTGCCAGCTCACTACGACACTATACGCAGTATTTT. Translated, it gives CASSLRHYTQYF.

V and J are TRBV5-1 and TRBJ1-2; no firm D call. Germline V lookup: CDR1 SGHRS, CDR2 YFSETQ. This CDR3 has 13 residues. Between the trimmed V and J ends, which lost 4 bases and 7 bases, there was a span of 14 bases. The CDR3 region has the DNA TGCGCCAGCAGCCTGGCCCCCGAGGGTGGCTACACCTTC. It is translated as CASSLAPEGGYTF. Full variable domain (remainder filled in from reference TRBV5-1 and TRBJ1-2): KAGVTQTPRYLIKTRGQQVTLSCSPISGHRSVSWYQQTPGQGLQFLFEYFSETQRNKGNFPGRFSGRQFSNSRSEMNVSTLELGDSALYLCASSLAPEGGYTFGSGTRLTVV.

The sample holds one count of this clone. V usage is TRBV7-9 and J usage is TRBJ2-7; 8 bases line up with TRBD1. In germline, CDR1 is SEHNR, CDR2 FQNEAQ (reference sequence). This CDR3 has 16 amino acids. V shed 0 bases, J shed 3 bases, and the junction held 7 bases outside the gene matches. This CDR3 is CASSLAETGANYEQYF. The CDR3 nucleotides are TGTGCCAGCAGCTTAGCGGAGACAGGGGCCAACTACGAGCAGTACTTC.

This clone was picked up one time. The gene calls are TRBV27 and TRBJ2-7; 8 nucleotides line up with TRBD2. There are 17 residues in the CDR3. In germline, CDR1 is MNHEY, CDR2 SMNVEV (reference sequence). Losses at the gene ends were 1 base for V and 6 bases for J; bases not matched to a gene: 14. CDR3: CASSLLSMGGRTGEQYF. The CDR3 region has the DNA TGTGCCAGCAGTTTATTGTCGATGGGCGGGAGGACTGGCGAGCAGTACTTC.

V is TRBV11-1 and J is TRBJ2-7, with 7 bases aligning to TRBD2. Germline lookup yields CDR1 SGHAT and CDR2 FQDESV (reference sequence). The CDR3 consists of 13 residues. Germline trimming cut 8 bases from V and 1 base from J; bases unmatched to any gene: 5. CDR3 sequence reads: CASGRDYSYEQYF. In DNA form, the CDR3 reads TGTGCCAGCGGACGGGACTATTCCTACGAGCAGTACTTC.

V is TRBV5-4 and J is TRBJ1-2, with unresolved D. The length of the CDR3 is 15 residues. CDR1 SGHNT and CDR2 YYREEE come from the germline V gene (reference sequence). The ends were cut back, 4 bases at V and 2 bases at J, with 15 bases in the middle. CDR3 sequence (DNA): TGTGCCAGCAGCCCGAGGAGGGCCGAGAACTATGGCTACACCTTC. This encodes CASSPRRAENYGYTF.

The gene calls are TRBV7-2 and TRBJ1-2, with TRBD1 matching 7 bases. The CDR3 loop spans 14 amino acids. Germline CDR1 and CDR2: SGHTA and FQGNSA. V was clipped by 5 bases and J by 6 bases; unmatched bases: 9. CDR3 DNA sequence: TGTGCCAGCAGCCTAGGGAGGGGGCGGGATGGCTACACCTTC. Translated, it gives CASSLGRGRDGYTF.

This clone has a handful of counts. This chain uses TRBV5-1 with TRBJ1-2, with no clear D. The CDR3 extends over 13 amino acids. The V end was cut by 0 bases, the J end by 2 bases, with 5 bases between. Germline V CDR1 and CDR2: SGHRS, YFSETQ. This CDR3 is CASSLDKNYGYTF. CDR3 nucleotide sequence: TGCGCCAGCAGCTTGGACAAAAACTATGGCTACACCTTC.

The genes are TRBV7-2 and TRBJ2-7; TRBD1 matches 7 bases. Trimming cost V 5 bases and J 0 bases; bases outside gene matches: 10. The CDR3 loop spans 16 amino acids. Germline loops: CDR1 SGHTA, CDR2 FQGNSA. For the CDR3, the DNA is TGTGCCAGCAGCCTCCGACAGGGAAGGAGCTCCTACGAGCAGTACTTC. Translated: CASSLRQGRSSYEQYF. The whole variable domain, remainder taken from reference TRBV7-2 and TRBJ2-7, is GAGVSQSPSNKVTEKGKDVELRCDPISGHTALYWYRQSLGQGLEFLIYFQGNSAPDKSGLPSDRFSAERTGGSVSTLTIQRTQQEDSAVYLCASSLRQGRSSYEQYFGPGTRLTVT.

The genes are TRBV6-5 and TRBJ2-2, with 9 bases lining up with TRBD2. Germline V gene data show CDR1 as MNHEY and CDR2 as SVGAGI. The ends lost 7 bases at V and 1 base at J; junction bases unmatched: 4. The CDR3 has 15 amino acids. CDR3 protein: CASTRLAVNTGELFF. As DNA, the CDR3 is TGTGCCAGCACTAGACTAGCGGTGAACACCGGGGAGCTGTTTTTT.

V usage is TRBV6-1 and J usage is TRBJ2-3, with D possibly matching TRBD2 (6 bases). The CDR3 totals 15 residues. V was cut by 3 bases and J by 4 bases, with 14 bases left in between. Looked up from germline, CDR1 is MNHNS and CDR2 is SASEGT. CDR3 amino acids: CASSDGGAGADTQYF. The CDR3 nucleotides are TGTGCCAGCAGTGACGGCGGGGCCGGAGCAGATACGCAGTATTTT.

This clone was seen a single time. The rearrangement uses TRBV7-6 and TRBJ2-1; D might be TRBD1 (6 bases). CDR1 SGHVS and CDR2 FNYEAQ come from the germline V gene. This CDR3 contains 14 residues. The V gene lost 4 bases and the J gene lost 8 bases, with 15 bases spanning the gap. The CDR3 is CASSSEQGIDEQFF. CDR3 nucleotides: TGTGCCAGCAGCTCTGAACAGGGAATCGATGAGCAGTTCTTC.

J is TRBJ2-5 and V is TRBV18, with D hard to call. Germline values: CDR1 KGHSH, CDR2 LQKENI. The V end lost 3 bases, the J end lost 5 bases, and 7 bases lay between the germline ends. The length of the CDR3 is 12 residues. The DNA for the CDR3 is TGTGCCAGCTCACCGATCGGGGAGACCCAGTACTTC. Protein product: CASSPIGETQYF.

The chain employs TRBV29-1 and TRBJ2-5; 9 bases map to TRBD2. The V gene end was trimmed by 5 bases and the J gene end by 5 bases; junction bases not matched to a gene: 18. There are 17 residues in the CDR3. Germline V lookup: CDR1 SQVTM, CDR2 ANQGSEA. The chain's CDR3 is CSVTWTSAGAGGETQYF. For the CDR3, the DNA is TGCAGCGTTACGTGGACTAGCGCCGGCGCCGGGGGGGAGACCCAGTACTTC.

The chain recombines TRBV7-9 with TRBJ2-1; 8 nucleotides align to TRBD2. CDR1 is SEHNR, CDR2 FQNEAQ, per germline (reference sequence). There are 13 residues in the CDR3. Trimming cost V 5 bases and J 5 bases; bases outside gene matches: 2. CDR3 sequence: CASSKLADNEQFF. Written as DNA, the CDR3 is TGTGCCAGCAGCAAACTAGCGGACAATGAGCAGTTCTTC.

The chain recombines TRBV29-1 with TRBJ2-7; D might be TRBD1 (6 bases). The germline V and J ends were trimmed by 6 bases and 7 bases, with 22 bases remaining between them. CDR3 length: 14 residues. Germline CDR1 and CDR2: SQVTM and ANQGSEA. The CDR3 sequence is CSVGTGTGYREQYF. The CDR3 bases are TGCAGCGTGGGAACAGGGACGGGGTATAGAGAGCAGTACTTC.

The chain recombines TRBV28 with TRBJ1-3; D is uncertain. V lost 0 bases and J lost 2, with 11 bases in between. This CDR3 has 16 amino acids. Germline CDR1 MDHEN, CDR2 SYDVKM. The CDR3 nucleotides read TGTGCCAGCAGTTTATGGCCCCTGCAGGCTGGAAACACCATATATTTT. Protein sequence: CASSLWPLQAGNTIYF.

This clone was detected once. The chain is built from TRBV6-5 and TRBJ1-2; no reliable D call. The CDR3 runs to 16 residues. The germline V gene encodes CDR1 MNHEY and CDR2 SVGAGI. The V gene lost 0 bases and the J gene lost 8 bases, with 19 bases spanning the gap. CDR3 amino acids: CASSYSGRISPQGYTF. CDR3 DNA: TGTGCCAGCAGTTACTCGGGCAGGATTTCCCCCCAAGGCTACACCTTC.

The genes are TRBV28 and TRBJ2-7; tentatively, D is TRBD1 (5 bases). Deletions cut 2 bases from V and 4 bases from J, with 6 bases between. From germline, CDR1 is MDHEN and CDR2 SYDVKM. This CDR3 spans 12 amino acids. The CDR3, as DNA: TGTGCCAGCAGTTTACAGGGTTACGAGCAGTACTTC. It codes for CASSLQGYEQYF.

V is TRBV2 and J is TRBJ2-5, with TRBD2 as a possible D gene (5 bases). Germline V lookup: CDR1 SNHLY, CDR2 FYNNEI. The CDR3 contains 14 residues. Trimming pared 6 bases from V and 2 bases from J, leaving 13 bases between. This CDR3 reads CASSLGVVQETQYF. CDR3 coding DNA: TGTGCCAGCAGCCTCGGGGTAGTTCAAGAGACCCAGTACTTC.

The chain carries TRBV9 and TRBJ2-1; 14 nucleotides match TRBD2. The CDR3 contains 21 residues. J was trimmed by 0 bases and V by 3 bases; bases with no gene match: 14. The germline CDR1 and CDR2 sequences are SGDLS and YYNGEE. The CDR3 DNA reads TGTGCCAGCAGCGGGAGGACGAGCGGACTAGCGGGGGGAAGCTCCTACAATGAGCAGTTCTTC. Protein sequence: CASSGRTSGLAGGSSYNEQFF.